Shown below are 16 T cell receptor beta chains from a single sample sequenced in a study of graft-versus-host responses after intestinal transplantation. The data were produced by immunoSEQ multiplex PCR, yet TCRdb's version contains in-frame clones alone and is incomplete. The sample yields about 47,000 clones, approximately 92% seen once. The sample consisted of PBMCs, taken 750 to 800 days after a first intestinal transplant, on the day of a second. The receptor set was obtained from a human patient who received an intestinal transplant, so some T cells may come from the graft donor.

The CDR3: CASSSARGSKSTDTQYF. The CDR3 DNA follows: TGTGCCAGCAGTTCCGCCCGAGGCTCGAAGTCCACAGATACGCAGTATTTT. This rearrangement joins TRBV28 to TRBJ2-3; D is unclear. Germline V CDR1 and CDR2: MDHEN, SYDVKM. With 4 bases removed from V and 2 bases from J, the gap between germline ends came to 19 bases. The CDR3 sequence is 17 residues long.

The chain employs TRBV30 and TRBJ2-4; 8 bases fit TRBD1. CDR1 GTSNPN and CDR2 SVGIG come from the germline V gene (reference sequence). The CDR3 runs to 15 residues. The trim removed 4 bases at V and 7 bases at J, leaving 12 bases unmatched. Here the CDR3 DNA reads TGTGCCTGGAAGATTGCAGGGGGCCTAGGGAACATTCAGTACTTC. This codes for CAWKIAGGLGNIQYF. The whole variable domain, filled in from reference TRBV30 and TRBJ2-4, reads SQTIHQWPATLVQPVGSPLSLECTVEGTSNPNLYWYRQAAGRGLQLLFYSVGIGQISSEVPQNLSASRPQDRQFILSSKKLLLSDSGFYLCAWKIAGGLGNIQYFGAGTRLSVL.

The chain couples TRBV10-1 to TRBJ2-7; TRBD1 might be the D (6 bases). This CDR3 comprises 15 residues. CDR1 is WNHNN, CDR2 SYGVQD, per germline (reference sequence). V was trimmed by 1 base and J by 3 bases, leaving 13 bases between them. For the CDR3, the DNA is TGCGCCAGCAGTGAGTTTACGGACAGTATCTACGAGCAGTACTTC. This gives the protein CASSEFTDSIYEQYF.

The chain couples TRBV20-1 to TRBJ1-5; no clear D. This CDR3 region has 11 residues. V lost 3 bases to trimming and J lost 4 bases, with 4 bases between them. Germline CDR1 is DFQATT and CDR2 is SNEGSKA (reference sequence). The DNA for the CDR3 is TGCAGTGCTAGCAGAAATCAGCCCCAGCATTTT. Protein sequence: CSASRNQPQHF.

V gene TRBV14 combines with J gene TRBJ2-5; D is ambiguous. V dropped 0 bases and J dropped 4 bases, with 6 bases sitting between them. This CDR3 contains 13 residues. The V gene's germline CDR1 is SGHDN and CDR2 FVKESK. CDR3 protein: CASSQDFVETQYF. In DNA form, the CDR3 reads TGTGCCAGCAGCCAAGATTTTGTAGAGACCCAGTACTTC.

The chain has TRBV6-5 and TRBJ1-1; no clear D. V gave up 4 bases and J gave up 4 bases, with 10 bases separating them. CDR1 and CDR2 from the germline V gene are MNHEY and SVGAGI. CDR3 size: 13 residues. The CDR3 loop reads CASSSAGFTEAFF. The CDR3 DNA follows: TGTGCCAGCAGTTCAGCGGGGTTCACTGAAGCTTTCTTT.

The V and J genes are TRBV19 and TRBJ2-7; the D is unclear. The CDR3 length is 16 residues. Germline lookup yields CDR1 LNHDA and CDR2 SQIVND (reference sequence). V dropped 4 bases and J dropped 0 bases, with 16 bases sitting between them. The CDR3 DNA reads TGTGCCAGTAGTACCATCCAACGTCGACGCTCCTACGAGCAGTACTTC. Residues: CASSTIQRRRSYEQYF.

The rearrangement links TRBV12-5 to TRBJ2-7, with 8 bases that match TRBD1. There are 15 residues in the CDR3. Germline V gene lookup returns CDR1 LGHNT and CDR2 FRNRAP. The J segment lost 0 bases and the V segment lost 6 bases, leaving 7 bases of the junction unmatched. CDR3: CASGTNGQGSYEQYF. Here the CDR3 DNA reads TGTGCTAGTGGAACGAACGGACAGGGCTCCTACGAGCAGTACTTC.

The CDR3 region has the DNA TGTGCCAGCATTAGCGGCTCCTACAATGAGCAGTTCTTC. This translates into CASISGSYNEQFF. The genes are TRBV2 and TRBJ2-1, with D possibly being TRBD2 (6 bases). The germline V and J ends were trimmed by 7 bases and 0 bases, with 7 bases remaining between them. Germline V lookup: CDR1 SNHLY, CDR2 FYNNEI. This CDR3 contains 13 residues.

The chain employs TRBV5-1 and TRBJ1-1, with no clear D. Germline CDR1 is SGHRS and CDR2 is YFSETQ. The CDR3 runs 15 residues. Deletions cut 1 base from V and 1 base from J, with 11 bases between. CDR3 amino acids: CASSLLSPENTEAFF. The CDR3 bases are TGCGCCAGCAGCTTGCTGTCACCAGAGAACACTGAAGCTTTCTTT.

The chain links TRBV6-5 to TRBJ2-7, with 12 bases identical to TRBD2. Germline assignment: CDR1 MNHEY and CDR2 SVGAGI. The CDR3 length is 15 residues. V lost 5 bases, J lost 7 bases, and 9 bases stayed unmatched. In DNA, the CDR3 is TGTGCCAGCAGTAGACTAGCGGGAGTGCTCAGGGAGCAGTACTTC. Protein sequence: CASSRLAGVLREQYF.

V and J are TRBV7-9 and TRBJ2-7, with a weak D call TRBD1 (6 bases). Looked up from germline, CDR1 is SEHNR and CDR2 is FQNEAQ (reference sequence). The CDR3 runs 16 residues. V was clipped by 5 bases and J by 4 bases, with 21 bases between them. The CDR3 loop reads CASSRGSVGTSYEQYF. In DNA form, the CDR3 reads TGTGCCAGCAGCAGGGGGTCCGTAGGAACATCATACGAGCAGTACTTC.

The chain couples TRBV6-6 to TRBJ2-3, with 8 bases lining up with TRBD2. Germline lookup yields CDR1 MNHNY and CDR2 SVGAGI (reference sequence). J lost 3 bases, V lost 4 bases, and 6 bases had no gene match. The CDR3 consists of 15 residues. The CDR3, as DNA: TGTGCCAGCAGTTCCGGGGTAGCGGGGACAGATACGCAGTATTTT. Translating it yields CASSSGVAGTDTQYF.

The chain links TRBV5-1 to TRBJ2-7; the match to TRBD2 covers 9 bases. The CDR3 has 14 amino acids. J gave up 0 bases and V 2 bases, and 0 bases lay outside the gene matches. Germline V gives CDR1 SGHRS, CDR2 YFSETQ. CDR3 DNA sequence: TGCGCCAGCAGCTTTAGCGGGAGCTCCTACGAGCAGTACTTC. This encodes CASSFSGSSYEQYF.

In this sample, this clone turned up once. V usage is TRBV29-1 and J usage is TRBJ1-5; 7 bases align to TRBD1. V lost 7 bases, J lost 2 bases, and 8 bases stayed unmatched. CDR3 length equals 14 residues. Germline CDR1 reads SQVTM; CDR2 reads ANQGSEA. CDR3 coding DNA: TGCAGCGCTTCGACAGGGCTTGGCAATCAGCCCCAGCATTTT. Its translation: CSASTGLGNQPQHF.

The chain has TRBV6-5 and TRBJ2-1, with 8 positions matching TRBD1. Germline V gene sequence: CDR1 MNHEY, CDR2 SVGAGI. The CDR3 consists of 15 residues. V dropped 6 bases and J dropped 1; count of bases not matched to a gene: 5. CDR3 nucleotide sequence: TGTGCCAGCAGCGCCGACAGGGGATCCTACAATGAGCAGTTCTTC. This codes for CASSADRGSYNEQFF.